The 23 T cell receptor beta chains reported below all come from one sample, sequenced in a study of T cell responses to AZD1222 COVID-19 vaccine (dated by TCRdb to 2020 to 2022). The library was made by the immunoSEQ multiplex PCR assay. Not all clones reach the TCRdb copy of this immuneACCESS table, which keeps in-frame sequences only. Checked studies attribute under half of the gap to unresolved V genes and leave the rest unexplained. In this sample the table shows 140,000 or so clones, just under 95% of which occur a single time. The top ten clones comprise 12% of the sample. In the paper's terms, the time point label means: sample from adult after SARS-CoV-2 infection, after symptom onset. The sample consisted of peripheral blood, taken after recovery from COVID-19. These receptors came from an adult who had recovered from COVID-19.

The V and J genes are TRBV3-1 (or the pseudogene TRBV3-2) and TRBJ2-5; 14 nucleotides align to TRBD2. The ends lost 3 bases at V and 5 bases at J; junction bases unmatched: 11. Looked up from germline, CDR1 is LGHDT and CDR2 is YNNKEL (reference sequence). The CDR3 is 18 amino acids. In DNA, the CDR3 is TGTGCCAGCAGCCACATTCGACTAGCGGGAGGGCCGGGCGAGACCCAGTACTTC. This codes for CASSHIRLAGGPGETQYF.

The chain employs TRBV7-8 and TRBJ1-1; D is uncertain. Germline V gene data show CDR1 as SGHVS and CDR2 as FQNEAQ. Trimming took off 5 bases at V and 1 base at J, with 14 bases between the two ends. The CDR3 has 15 amino acids. This CDR3 is CASSPPHSGNTEAFF. CDR3 nucleotide sequence: TGTGCCAGCAGCCCGCCCCATTCAGGGAACACTGAAGCTTTCTTT.

This chain uses TRBV28 with TRBJ2-2; 16 bases match TRBD2. The CDR3 sequence is 20 residues long. The germline gives CDR1 MDHEN, CDR2 SYDVKM. V was pared by 5 bases and J by 3 bases, with 12 bases of the junction left unmatched. The CDR3, as DNA: TGTGCCAGCAGTCACCCGGGACTAGCGGGAGGGCCAAAGGACACCGGGGAGCTGTTTTTT. This gives the protein CASSHPGLAGGPKDTGELFF.

CDR3 coding DNA: TGCGCCAGCACCGGGCCCGGTATGGGGGCTGAAGCTTTCTTT. It is translated as CASTGPGMGAEAFF. The chain combines TRBV10-2 with TRBJ1-1, with D perhaps matching TRBD1 (5 bases). The CDR3 contains 14 residues. Trimming pared 7 bases from V and 6 bases from J, leaving 18 bases between. Germline values: CDR1 WSHSY, CDR2 SAAADI.

The chain couples TRBV7-9 to TRBJ2-1, with D unresolved. Germline CDR1 and CDR2: SEHNR and FQNEAQ (reference sequence). Trimming cost V 5 bases and J 10 bases, with 15 bases left between them. CDR3 size: 13 residues. Written as DNA, the CDR3 is TGTGCCAGCAGCCCCCCGGCTCGCGACGAGCAGTTCTTC. Protein sequence: CASSPPARDEQFF.

This chain connects TRBV6-5 to TRBJ2-1; TRBD2 matches 13 bases. CDR1 MNHEY and CDR2 SVGAGI come from the germline V gene. The CDR3 loop spans 15 amino acids. Trimming took 6 bases from V and 9 from J; bases not matched to a gene: 8. Here the CDR3 DNA reads TGTGCCAGCAGGGGAACTAGCGGGAGGGCCGGTGAGCAGTTCTTC. It encodes CASRGTSGRAGEQFF.

The chain uses TRBV2 and TRBJ2-2; D remains ambiguous. Germline CDR1 reads SNHLY; CDR2 reads FYNNEI. Trimming removed 7 bases at V and 0 bases at J, with 9 bases between. The CDR3 loop spans 14 amino acids. DNA for the CDR3: TGTGCCAGCAAGGGTAATTCGAACACCGGGGAGCTGTTTTTT. Translated, it gives CASKGNSNTGELFF.

CDR3 in DNA: TGTGCCAGCAGCCTCGGGACAGGGGGCCAAGAGACCCAGTACTTC. This codes for CASSLGTGGQETQYF. The chain links TRBV11-3 to TRBJ2-5; 11 positions match TRBD1. V shed 5 bases, J shed 1 base, and the junction held 3 bases outside the gene matches. The germline V gene encodes CDR1 SGHNT and CDR2 YENEEA. The CDR3 contains 15 residues.

V gene TRBV5-1 combines with J gene TRBJ1-3; D gene uncertain. CDR3 length equals 16 residues. V lost 0 bases and J 0 bases, leaving 10 bases between the germline ends. Per the germline V gene, CDR1 is SGHRS and CDR2 is YFSETQ. The CDR3 sequence: CASSLGRLSSGNTIYF. The CDR3 DNA sequence: TGCGCCAGCAGCTTGGGTCGGCTTAGCTCTGGAAACACCATATATTTT.

The chain has TRBV11-2 and TRBJ1-2; D call uncertain. Trimming removed 5 bases at V and 10 bases at J, with 8 bases between. Germline CDR1 SGHAT, CDR2 FQNNGV. The CDR3 has 10 residues. The DNA of the CDR3 is TGTGCCAGCAGCCCTAGGGTCTACACCTTC. This sequence encodes CASSPRVYTF.

V gene TRBV6-5 combines with J gene TRBJ1-1, with unresolved D. Trimming left V 0 bases short and J 8 bases short, with 7 bases between. The germline gives CDR1 MNHEY, CDR2 SVGAGI. The CDR3 contains 12 residues. DNA of the CDR3: TGTGCCAGCAGTTACTCCCCCGGCGAAGCTTTCTTT. Residues: CASSYSPGEAFF.

The chain uses TRBV30 and TRBJ2-5; 7 bases agree with TRBD2. CDR3 length equals 14 residues. Germline loops: CDR1 GTSNPN, CDR2 SVGIG (reference sequence). J lost 0 bases, V lost 1 base, and 2 bases had no gene match. Here the CDR3 DNA reads TGTGCCTGGAGTGCGGGGGGTAACCAAGAGACCCAGTACTTC. This sequence encodes CAWSAGGNQETQYF.

CDR3 nucleotide sequence: TGTGCCATCACCACAGACCGGGACATCGGCTATGGCTACACCTTC. Amino acid sequence: CAITTDRDIGYGYTF. The chain combines TRBV10-3 with TRBJ1-2, with TRBD1 as a possible D gene (6 bases). V was pared by 7 bases and J by 4 bases, with 19 bases between. Germline CDR1 is ENHRY and CDR2 is SYGVKD. This CDR3 region has 15 residues.

The rearrangement links TRBV28 to TRBJ2-2; D is ambiguous. The V gene's germline CDR1 is MDHEN and CDR2 SYDVKM. Trimming left V 3 bases short and J 5 bases short, with 10 bases between. The CDR3 consists of 14 residues. This chain's CDR3 is CASSFSDLTGELFF. As DNA, the CDR3 is TGTGCCAGCAGTTTCTCCGATTTAACCGGGGAGCTGTTTTTT.

V and J are TRBV30 and TRBJ2-1; possibly TRBD2 for D (5 bases). The CDR3 length is 11 residues. V was cut by 4 bases and J by 12 bases, with 13 bases left in between. Germline values: CDR1 GTSNPN, CDR2 SVGIG (reference sequence). CDR3 protein: CAWTEEVGQFF. The CDR3 DNA reads as TGTGCCTGGACGGAGGAGGTGGGGCAGTTCTTC.

The V and J genes are TRBV6-5 and TRBJ2-5, with D possibly being TRBD2 (5 bases). Germline CDR1 and CDR2: MNHEY and SVGAGI. Between the trimmed V and J ends, which lost 6 bases and 5 bases, there was a span of 19 bases. The CDR3 length is 15 residues. The CDR3 DNA reads as TGTGCCAGCAGCTTGACCCTTGAGGGCTTCGAGACCCAGTACTTC. This gives the protein CASSLTLEGFETQYF.

This chain links TRBV6-1 with TRBJ2-7; TRBD2 aligns across 10 bases. This CDR3 has 17 residues. The germline CDR1 and CDR2 sequences are MNHNS and SASEGT. Germline trimming cut 0 bases from V and 5 bases from J; bases unmatched to any gene: 10. The CDR3 DNA reads TGTGCCAGCAGTGAAGCGCCTACTAGCGGGACTCCCGACGAGCAGTACTTC. It yields the protein CASSEAPTSGTPDEQYF.

The V gene is TRBV10-2, the J gene TRBJ2-7; D unresolved. Germline assignment: CDR1 WSHSY and CDR2 SAAADI. The CDR3 loop spans 12 amino acids. The germline V and J ends were trimmed by 4 bases and 1 base, with 5 bases remaining between them. The CDR3 nucleotides are TGCGCCAGCAGTGCCGGGTCCTACGAGCAGTACTTC. It codes for CASSAGSYEQYF.

The rearrangement joins TRBV10-2 to TRBJ2-3; TRBD2 matches 12 bases. With 6 bases clipped from V and 2 bases from J, the junction kept 24 bases outside the gene matches. Germline V gene data show CDR1 as WSHSY and CDR2 as SAAADI. The CDR3 has 22 amino acids. In DNA, the CDR3 is TGCGCCAGCAGGGCCGCTAGCGGGAGGGCCGGGGGCGGTGGGCTATACACAGATACGCAGTATTTT. Encoded protein: CASRAASGRAGGGGLYTDTQYF.

This chain joins TRBV7-2 and TRBJ2-2, with a possible D match to TRBD1 (5 bases). Trimming removed 5 bases from V and 1 base from J, with 14 bases in between. CDR3 length equals 16 residues. Germline assignment: CDR1 SGHTA and CDR2 FQGNSA. Here the CDR3 DNA reads TGTGCCAGCAGCCCTCAGGGAAGGGGGAACACCGGGGAGCTGTTTTTT. Translating it yields CASSPQGRGNTGELFF.

The V call is TRBV27, the J call TRBJ2-5; 10 nucleotides align to TRBD1. Germline V gene data show CDR1 as MNHEY and CDR2 as SMNVEV (reference sequence). The CDR3 runs 16 residues. V was pared by 5 bases and J by 0 bases, with 6 bases of the junction left unmatched. The CDR3 region has the DNA TGTGCCAGCAGTCTGCGGACAGGGGGGGACCAAGAGACCCAGTACTTC. Its protein is CASSLRTGGDQETQYF.

The chain carries TRBV20-1 and TRBJ1-5; D is undetermined. Germline lookup yields CDR1 DFQATT and CDR2 SNEGSKA (reference sequence). The CDR3 consists of 14 residues. The V end was cut by 3 bases, the J end by 3 bases, with 12 bases between. The CDR3 nucleotides are TGCAGTGCTAGTCAGGATCCCTCCAATCAGCCCCAGCATTTT. Its translation is CSASQDPSNQPQHF.

The chain combines TRBV2 with TRBJ2-1, with TRBD2 matching over 9 bases. The germline gives CDR1 SNHLY, CDR2 FYNNEI. With V trimmed by 9 bases and J by 5 bases, 5 bases remained unmatched. The CDR3 contains 13 residues. The CDR3 coding sequence is TGTGCCAGATTAGGCGGGGGGGACAATGAGCAGTTCTTC. This gives the protein CARLGGGDNEQFF.